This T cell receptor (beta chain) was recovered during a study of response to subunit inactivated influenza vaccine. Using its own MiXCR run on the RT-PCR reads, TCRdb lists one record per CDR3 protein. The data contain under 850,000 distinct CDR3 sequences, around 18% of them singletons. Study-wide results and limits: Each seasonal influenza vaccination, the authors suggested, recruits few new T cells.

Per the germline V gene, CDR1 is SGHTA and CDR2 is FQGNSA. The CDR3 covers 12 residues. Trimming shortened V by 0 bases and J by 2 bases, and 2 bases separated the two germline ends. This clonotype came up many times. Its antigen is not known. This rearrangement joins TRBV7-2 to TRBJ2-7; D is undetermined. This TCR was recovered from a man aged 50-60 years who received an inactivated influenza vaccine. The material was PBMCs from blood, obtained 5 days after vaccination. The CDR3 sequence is CASSLATYEQYF. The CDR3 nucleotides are TGTGCCAGCAGCTTAGCTACCTACGAGCAGTACTTC.